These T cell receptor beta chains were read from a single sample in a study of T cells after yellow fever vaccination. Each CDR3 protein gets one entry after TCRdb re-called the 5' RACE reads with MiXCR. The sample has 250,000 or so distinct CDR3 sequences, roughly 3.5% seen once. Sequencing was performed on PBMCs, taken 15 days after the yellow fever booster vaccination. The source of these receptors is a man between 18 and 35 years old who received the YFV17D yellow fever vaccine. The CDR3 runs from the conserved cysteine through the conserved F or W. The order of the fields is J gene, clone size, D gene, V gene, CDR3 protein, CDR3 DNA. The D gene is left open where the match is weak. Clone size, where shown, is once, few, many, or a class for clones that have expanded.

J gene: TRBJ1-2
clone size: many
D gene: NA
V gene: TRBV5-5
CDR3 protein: CASSLTYRASAYGYTF
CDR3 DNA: TGTGCCAGCAGCTTGACCTACAGGGCTTCGGCCTATGGCTACACCTTC

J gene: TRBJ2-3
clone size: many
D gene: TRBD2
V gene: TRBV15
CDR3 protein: CATSRGVASGGDPDTQYF
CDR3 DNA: TGTGCCACCAGCAGAGGGGTGGCTAGCGGGGGTGACCCAGATACGCAGTATTTT

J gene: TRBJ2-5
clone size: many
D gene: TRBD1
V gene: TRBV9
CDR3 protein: CASSLQGNPQETQYF
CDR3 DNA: TGTGCCAGCAGCCTACAGGGGAACCCCCAAGAGACCCAGTACTTC

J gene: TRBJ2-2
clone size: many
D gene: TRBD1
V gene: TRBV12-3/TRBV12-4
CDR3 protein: CASSPRTGETGELFF
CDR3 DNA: TGTGCCAGCAGTCCACGGACAGGGGAAACCGGGGAGCTGTTTTTT

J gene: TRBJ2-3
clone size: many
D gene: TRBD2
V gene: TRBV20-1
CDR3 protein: CSARDGLAGVDTQYF
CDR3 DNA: TGCAGTGCTAGAGATGGGCTAGCGGGGGTAGATACGCAGTATTTT

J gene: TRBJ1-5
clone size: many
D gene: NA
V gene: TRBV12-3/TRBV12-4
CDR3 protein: CASSKATGGGQPQHF
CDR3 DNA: TGTGCCAGCAGTAAGGCCACTGGAGGTGGTCAGCCCCAGCATTTT

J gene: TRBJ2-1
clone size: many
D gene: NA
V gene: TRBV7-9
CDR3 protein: CASSSDRREQFF
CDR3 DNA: TGTGCCAGCAGCTCGGACCGGCGGGAGCAGTTCTTC

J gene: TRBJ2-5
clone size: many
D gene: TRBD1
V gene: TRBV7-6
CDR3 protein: CASQSYRGRKGTQYF
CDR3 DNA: TGTGCCAGCCAATCCTACAGGGGGCGCAAAGGGACCCAGTACTTC

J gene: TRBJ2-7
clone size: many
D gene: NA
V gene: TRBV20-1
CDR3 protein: CSASLPRGPYEQYF
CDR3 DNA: TGCAGTGCCAGCCTGCCCAGGGGCCCCTACGAGCAGTACTTC

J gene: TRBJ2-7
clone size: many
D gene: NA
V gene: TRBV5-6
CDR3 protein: CASSLVGVPYEQYF
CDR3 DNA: TGTGCCAGCAGCTTGGTTGGGGTGCCCTACGAGCAGTACTTC

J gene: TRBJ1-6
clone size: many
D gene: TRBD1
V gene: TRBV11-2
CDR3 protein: CASSPSRQGLSPLHF
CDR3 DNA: TGTGCCAGCAGCCCATCAAGACAGGGCTTATCACCCCTCCACTTT

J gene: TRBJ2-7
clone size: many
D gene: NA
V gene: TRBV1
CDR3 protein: CTSSFTIAGEYEQYF
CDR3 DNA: TGCACCAGCAGCTTCACTATAGCGGGGGAATACGAGCAGTACTTC

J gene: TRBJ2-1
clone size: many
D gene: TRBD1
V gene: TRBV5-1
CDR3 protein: CASSTDRATYNEQFF
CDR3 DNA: TGCGCCAGCAGCACGGACAGGGCGACCTACAATGAGCAGTTCTTC

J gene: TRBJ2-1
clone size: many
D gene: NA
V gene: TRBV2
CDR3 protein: CASSEDWLALTYNEQFF
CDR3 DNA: TGTGCCAGCAGTGAAGATTGGCTAGCTCTAACATACAATGAGCAGTTCTTC

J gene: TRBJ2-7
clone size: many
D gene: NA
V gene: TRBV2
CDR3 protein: CASTQGGHLYEQYF
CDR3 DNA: TGTGCCAGCACTCAGGGGGGACACCTATACGAGCAGTACTTC

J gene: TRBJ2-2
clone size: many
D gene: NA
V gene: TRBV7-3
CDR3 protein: CASSLSSHTGELFF
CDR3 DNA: TGTGCCAGCAGCTTGTCTAGCCACACCGGGGAGCTGTTTTTT

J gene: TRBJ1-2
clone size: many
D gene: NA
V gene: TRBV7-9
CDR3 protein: CASSAREGFYGYTF
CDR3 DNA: TGTGCCAGCAGCGCCCGGGAGGGGTTCTATGGCTACACCTTC

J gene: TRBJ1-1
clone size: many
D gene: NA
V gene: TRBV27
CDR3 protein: CASSPLVGNTEAFF
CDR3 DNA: TGTGCCAGCAGTCCTCTAGTCGGGAACACTGAAGCTTTCTTT

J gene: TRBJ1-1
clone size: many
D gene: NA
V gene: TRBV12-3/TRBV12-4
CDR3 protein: CASSSSGQGGNTEAFF
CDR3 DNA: NA

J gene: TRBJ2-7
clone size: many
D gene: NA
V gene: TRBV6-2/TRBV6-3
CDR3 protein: CASGRDSPTEQYF
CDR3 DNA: TGTGCCAGCGGCCGGGACTCACCCACTGAGCAGTACTTC

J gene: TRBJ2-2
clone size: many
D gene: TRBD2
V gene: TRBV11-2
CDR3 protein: CASSLTRGVGTGELFF
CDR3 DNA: TGTGCCAGCAGCTTAACGCGGGGGGTAGGGACCGGGGAGCTGTTTTTT

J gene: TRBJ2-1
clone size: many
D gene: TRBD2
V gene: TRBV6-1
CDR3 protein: CASSEPRGGSYNEQFF
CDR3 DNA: TGTGCCAGCAGTGAACCCCGCGGGGGGTCCTACAATGAGCAGTTCTTC

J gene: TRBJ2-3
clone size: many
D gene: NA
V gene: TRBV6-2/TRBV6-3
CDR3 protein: CASSYIGGLQYF
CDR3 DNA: TGTGCCAGCAGTTACATAGGGGGTTTGCAGTATTTT

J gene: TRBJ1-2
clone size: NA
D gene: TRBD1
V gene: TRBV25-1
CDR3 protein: CASSPRDRDIQGYTF
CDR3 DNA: TGTGCCAGCAGTCCCCGGGACAGGGATATTCAGGGCTACACCTTC

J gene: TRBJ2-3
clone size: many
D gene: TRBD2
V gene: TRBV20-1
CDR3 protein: CSAVTSGGTDTQYF
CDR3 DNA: TGCAGTGCCGTAACTAGCGGGGGTACAGATACGCAGTATTTT

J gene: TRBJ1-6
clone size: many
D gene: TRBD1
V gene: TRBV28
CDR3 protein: CASGGGQGASYNSPLHF
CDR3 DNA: TGTGCCAGCGGGGGGGGACAGGGGGCCTCCTATAATTCACCCCTCCACTTT

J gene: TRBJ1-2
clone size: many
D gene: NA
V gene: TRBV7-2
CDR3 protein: CASSLWAAYGYTF
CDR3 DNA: TGTGCCAGCAGCTTATGGGCAGCGTATGGCTACACCTTC

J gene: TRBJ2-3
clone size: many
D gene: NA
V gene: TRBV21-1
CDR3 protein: CASSKRTADTQYF
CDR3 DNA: TGTGCCAGCAGCAAAAGGACAGCAGATACGCAGTATTTT

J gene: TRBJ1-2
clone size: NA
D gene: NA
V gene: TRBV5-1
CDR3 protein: CASSLRAEGGYTF
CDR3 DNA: TGCGCCAGCAGCTTGCGAGCCGAGGGTGGCTACACCTTC

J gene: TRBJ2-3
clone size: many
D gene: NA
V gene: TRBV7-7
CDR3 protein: CASSLGGGAADTQYF
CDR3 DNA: TGTGCCAGCAGCTTAGGAGGGGGGGCCGCAGATACGCAGTATTTT

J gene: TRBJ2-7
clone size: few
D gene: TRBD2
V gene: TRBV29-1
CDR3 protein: CSVGLAGSYEQYF
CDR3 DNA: TGCAGCGTTGGACTAGCGGGGTCCTACGAGCAGTACTTC

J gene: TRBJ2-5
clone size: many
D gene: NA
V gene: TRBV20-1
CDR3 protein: CSARGLASF
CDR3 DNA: TGCAGTGCTAGAGGCCTAGCTAGCTTC

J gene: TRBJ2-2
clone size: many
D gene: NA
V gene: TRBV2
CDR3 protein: CASRQDMDTGELFF
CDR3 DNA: TGTGCCAGCAGACAGGACATGGACACCGGGGAGCTGTTTTTT

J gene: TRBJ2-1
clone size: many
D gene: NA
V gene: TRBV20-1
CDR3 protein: CSANLGPSSSYNEQFF
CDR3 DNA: TGCAGTGCTAACCTAGGACCGTCAAGCTCCTACAATGAGCAGTTCTTC

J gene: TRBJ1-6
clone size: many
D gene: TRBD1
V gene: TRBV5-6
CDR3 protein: CASSLKGANSPLHF
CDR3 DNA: TGTGCCAGCAGCTTGAAGGGGGCTAATTCACCCCTCCACTTT

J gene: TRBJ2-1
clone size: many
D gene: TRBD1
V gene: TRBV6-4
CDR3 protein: CASRPGTGDYNEQFF
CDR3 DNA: TGTGCCAGCCGACCTGGGACAGGGGATTACAATGAGCAGTTCTTC

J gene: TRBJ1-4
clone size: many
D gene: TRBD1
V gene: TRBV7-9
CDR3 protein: CASSAGQHEKLFF
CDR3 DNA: TGTGCCAGCAGCGCGGGACAGCATGAAAAACTGTTTTTT

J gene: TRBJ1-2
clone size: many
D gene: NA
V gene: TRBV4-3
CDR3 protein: CASSQDRRDDGYTF
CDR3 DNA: TGCGCCAGCAGCCAAGATCGCAGGGACGATGGCTACACCTTC

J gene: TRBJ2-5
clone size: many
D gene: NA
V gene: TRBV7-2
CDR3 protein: CASSLSGVTQYF
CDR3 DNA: TGTGCCAGCAGCTTAAGCGGTGTAACCCAGTACTTC

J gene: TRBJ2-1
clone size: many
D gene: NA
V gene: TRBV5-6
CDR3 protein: CASSLNQGRYNEQFF
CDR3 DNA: TGTGCCAGCAGCTTGAACCAGGGAAGGTACAATGAGCAGTTCTTC